A selection of T cell receptor beta chains follows, all from one sample in a study of blood T cell repertoires in COVID-19. Only in-frame clones appear in the TCRdb table, and some are missing; sequencing was by immunoSEQ multiplex PCR. The data contain 250,000 to 350,000 clones, approximately 90% of them singletons. Sequencing was performed on peripheral blood. The receptor source for this set is a man aged 25-40 years with acute or convalescent COVID-19. Both conserved end residues are part of each CDR3.

V gene: TRBV19
J gene: TRBJ2-1
CDR3 protein: CASSTYYPGLAGVLEQFF

V gene: TRBV18
J gene: TRBJ2-3
CDR3 protein: CASSPPSQADTQYF

V gene: TRBV21-1
J gene: TRBJ1-2
CDR3 protein: CASSSVKEGVTGRNGYTF

V gene: TRBV5-6
J gene: TRBJ2-1
CDR3 protein: CASSLVPGGGEQFF

V gene: TRBV30
J gene: TRBJ2-2
CDR3 protein: CAWSVGGPNTGELFF

V gene: TRBV29-1
J gene: TRBJ2-5
CDR3 protein: CSVEDYEAPRSLYQETQYF

V gene: TRBV28
J gene: TRBJ1-1
CDR3 protein: CASLQGSATEAFF

V gene: TRBV19
J gene: TRBJ2-7
CDR3 protein: CASSIGQFYEQYF

V gene: TRBV5-6
J gene: TRBJ2-1
CDR3 protein: CASSPTVYNEQFF

V gene: TRBV19
J gene: TRBJ1-1
CDR3 protein: CASSPDRPRRTEAFF

V gene: TRBV30
J gene: TRBJ1-5
CDR3 protein: CAWSVGTGGQPQHF

V gene: TRBV19
J gene: TRBJ1-6
CDR3 protein: CASSPRAEHYNSPLHF

V gene: TRBV28
J gene: TRBJ1-5
CDR3 protein: CASSLTSGFSNQPQHF

V gene: TRBV28
J gene: TRBJ1-2
CDR3 protein: CASSSTGEGYGYTF

V gene: TRBV14
J gene: TRBJ1-6
CDR3 protein: CASSQVKGQGSPLHF

V gene: TRBV24-1
J gene: TRBJ1-2
CDR3 protein: CATSTDRGVAGYGYTF

V gene: TRBV24-1
J gene: TRBJ2-7
CDR3 protein: CATTGGKGQINRFSYEQYF

V gene: TRBV3-1/TRBV3-2
J gene: TRBJ2-1
CDR3 protein: CASSPLSSGGAVEQFF

V gene: TRBV30
J gene: TRBJ2-3
CDR3 protein: CAWSGSGRATDTQYF

V gene: TRBV23-1
J gene: TRBJ1-2
CDR3 protein: CASSQSCRTNYYGYTF

V gene: TRBV30
J gene: TRBJ2-7
CDR3 protein: CAWSSKGTSGTYEQYF

V gene: TRBV6-1
J gene: TRBJ1-2
CDR3 protein: CASSEALGHYGYTF

V gene: TRBV3-1/TRBV3-2
J gene: TRBJ1-5
CDR3 protein: CASSQDRSQPQHF

V gene: TRBV3-1/TRBV3-2
J gene: TRBJ1-3
CDR3 protein: CASSQPHVTGGGGTIYF

V gene: TRBV5-1
J gene: TRBJ2-3
CDR3 protein: CASSLALGGLNTDTQYF

V gene: TRBV28
J gene: TRBJ2-6
CDR3 protein: CASRYRLSGANVLTF

V gene: TRBV28
J gene: TRBJ2-7
CDR3 protein: CASSLGGQPYEQYF

V gene: TRBV5-1
J gene: TRBJ2-1
CDR3 protein: CASSLGPLTGWFF

V gene: TRBV10-2
J gene: TRBJ1-6
CDR3 protein: CASRSDSPLHF

V gene: TRBV30
J gene: TRBJ1-5
CDR3 protein: CAWSPGDYPNQPQHF

V gene: TRBV5-6
J gene: TRBJ1-6
CDR3 protein: CASSLTPRADNSPLHF

V gene: TRBV6-5
J gene: TRBJ2-3
CDR3 protein: CASTLTPFGSDTQYF

V gene: TRBV19
J gene: TRBJ1-5
CDR3 protein: CASSTRHLNSNQPQHF

V gene: TRBV1
J gene: TRBJ1-2
CDR3 protein: CTSSRGGPNYGYTF

V gene: TRBV28
J gene: TRBJ1-5
CDR3 protein: CASLQGIKQPQHF